The rows below give T cell receptor beta chains drawn from one sample of a study of OX40 agonist ivuxolimab in advanced cancers. Some clones are missing from TCRdb's copy, which holds only in-frame ones; the method was immunoSEQ multiplex PCR. The profile covers around 38,000 clones, with around 88% appearing a single time and around 10% taken by the ten largest. This specimen was CD4+ or CD8+ T cells sorted from blood, taken in a trial of the OX40 agonist ivuxolimab. The receptors come from an adult with an advanced solid tumor such as melanoma, head and neck, liver or kidney cancer. The CDR3 runs from the conserved cysteine through the conserved F or W. D genes are given only for firm matches. Clone size, where shown, is once, few, many, or a class for clones that have expanded.

TRBV4-3	TRBJ1-1	-	-	CASSQGGVGSTEAFF	TGCGCCAGCAGCCAAGGAGGGGTAGGAAGCACTGAAGCTTTCTTT
TRBV7-9	TRBJ2-1	-	-	CASSLAGRPREQFF	TGTGCCAGCAGCTTAGCGGGACGGCCCAGGGAGCAGTTCTTC
TRBV19	TRBJ2-1	-	-	CASSMMAYNEQFF	TGTGCCAGTAGTATGATGGCCTACAATGAGCAGTTCTTC
TRBV4-1	TRBJ2-7	TRBD1	-	CASSQSTGFYEQYF	TGCGCCAGCAGCCAGTCGACAGGGTTTTACGAGCAGTACTTC
TRBV2	TRBJ1-6	TRBD1	-	CASSEAGTGVSYNSPLHF	TGTGCCAGCAGTGAAGCGGGGACAGGGGTTTCCTATAATTCACCCCTCCACTTT
TRBV6-5	TRBJ1-5	-	-	CASSPRLDQPQHF	TGTGCCAGCAGTCCGAGGTTAGATCAGCCCCAGCATTTT
TRBV2	TRBJ2-7	TRBD1	-	CASNWDSSYEQYF	TGTGCCAGCAACTGGGACAGCTCCTACGAGCAGTACTTC
TRBV2	TRBJ2-3	TRBD2	-	CAIKTPFGGGAGADTQYF	TGTGCCATAAAAACCCCTTTTGGCGGGGGGGCCGGGGCAGATACGCAGTATTTT
TRBV6-4	TRBJ2-1	-	once	CASRSRGNNGNEQFF	TGTGCCAGCAGAAGTCGGGGGAACAACGGCAATGAGCAGTTCTTC
TRBV27	TRBJ1-1	-	-	CASSLSKGWEAFF	TGTGCCAGCAGTTTATCGAAAGGGTGGGAAGCTTTCTTT
TRBV11-2	TRBJ2-7	-	-	CASSPGISYEQYF	TGTGCCAGCAGCCCCGGGATCTCCTACGAGCAGTACTTC
TRBV6-5	TRBJ1-5	-	few	CASSDGSNQPQHF	TGTGCCAGCAGTGACGGGAGCAATCAGCCCCAGCATTTT
TRBV6-6	TRBJ2-1	-	-	CASSWGRGREQFF	TGTGCCAGCAGTTGGGGGCGGGGTCGGGAGCAGTTCTTC
TRBV6-6	TRBJ1-2	-	-	CASGWRHGYTF	TGTGCCAGCGGCTGGCGGCATGGCTACACCTTC
TRBV15	TRBJ1-1	TRBD1	-	CATSPKTGDTEAFF	TGTGCCACCAGCCCTAAGACAGGGGACACTGAAGCTTTCTTT
TRBV2	TRBJ2-7	-	-	CASSEEGFVYEQYF	TGTGCCAGCAGTGAAGAGGGTTTTGTCTACGAGCAGTACTTC
TRBV7-3	TRBJ2-5	-	many	CASSLVGGLETQYF	TGTGCCAGCAGCTTAGTGGGGGGGCTCGAGACCCAGTACTTC
TRBV4-1	TRBJ2-3	-	-	CASSQEGTDTQYF	TGCGCCAGCAGCCAAGAGGGCACAGATACGCAGTATTTT
TRBV6-5	TRBJ1-2	-	-	CASSYGGFNYGYTF	TGTGCCAGCAGTTACGGCGGGTTTAACTATGGCTACACCTTC
TRBV7-8	TRBJ2-7	-	-	CASSSPGSSYEQYF	TGTGCCAGCAGCTCCCCTGGTTCCTCCTACGAGCAGTACTTC
TRBV2	TRBJ2-7	-	-	CASSEWLANEQYF	TGTGCCAGCAGTGAATGGCTAGCCAACGAGCAGTACTTC
TRBV4-3	TRBJ1-5	-	few	CASSQVAGSRQPQHF	TGCGCCAGCAGCCAAGTAGCAGGGTCACGGCAGCCCCAGCATTTT
TRBV5-1	TRBJ2-1	TRBD2	once	CASSFSGRGDEQFF	TGCGCCAGCAGCTTCAGCGGGAGGGGGGATGAGCAGTTCTTC
TRBV13	TRBJ1-1	TRBD1	-	CASSLIRDSNTEAFF	TGTGCCAGCAGCTTGATCCGGGACAGCAACACTGAAGCTTTCTTT
TRBV28	TRBJ2-1	-	-	CASSLTQKPQFF	TGTGCCAGCAGTTTAACTCAGAAACCTCAGTTCTTC
TRBV7-6	TRBJ2-2	-	-	CASSETGELFF	TGTGCCAGCAGCGAAACCGGGGAGCTGTTTTTT
TRBV27	TRBJ2-1	-	-	CASRVGNEQFF	TGTGCCAGCAGAGTGGGCAATGAGCAGTTCTTC
TRBV27	TRBJ2-1	TRBD2	-	CASSYGLAGNEQFF	TGTGCCAGCAGTTACGGACTAGCGGGGAATGAGCAGTTCTTC
TRBV2	TRBJ1-4	-	-	CASTLGRRGDEKLFF	TGTGCCAGCACCTTGGGACGCAGGGGTGATGAAAAACTGTTTTTT
TRBV6-5	TRBJ1-5	-	few	CASREQGGGNQPQHF	TGTGCCAGCAGAGAACAGGGTGGAGGCAATCAGCCCCAGCATTTT
TRBV19	TRBJ2-3	TRBD1	-	CASGRQGKDTQYF	TGTGCCAGTGGGCGACAGGGGAAAGATACGCAGTATTTT
TRBV7-9	TRBJ2-7	-	-	CASSSGGGAAWEQYF	TGTGCCAGCAGCTCGGGTGGGGGGGCGGCCTGGGAGCAGTACTTC
TRBV7-6	TRBJ2-1	TRBD2	once	CASSLRRAGGEQFF	TGTGCCAGCAGCTTAAGGCGAGCGGGGGGTGAGCAGTTCTTC
TRBV4-1	TRBJ2-1	TRBD2	-	CASSHGLAGEGEQFF	TGCGCCAGCAGCCATGGCCTAGCGGGTGAGGGTGAGCAGTTCTTC
TRBV13	TRBJ2-3	TRBD2	-	CASSTRSSGGTDTQYF	TGTGCCAGCAGCACCCGGTCCAGCGGGGGTACAGATACGCAGTATTTT
TRBV5-4	TRBJ2-5	-	few	CASSLARQAKTQYF	TGTGCCAGCAGCCTAGCACGACAGGCAAAGACCCAGTACTTC
TRBV6-1	TRBJ2-1	TRBD1	-	CASSETGFNEQFF	TGTGCCAGCAGTGAGACAGGGTTCAATGAGCAGTTCTTC
TRBV14	TRBJ1-4	-	-	CASSQVSGRSPTNEKLFF	TGTGCCAGCAGCCAAGTTTCCGGACGGTCCCCAACTAATGAAAAACTGTTTTTT
TRBV14	TRBJ2-7	TRBD1	-	CASSHWDSLSYEQYF	TGTGCCAGCAGCCACTGGGACAGCCTCTCCTACGAGCAGTACTTC
TRBV27	TRBJ2-2	-	-	CASSLGPSWGTGELFF	TGTGCCAGCAGCCTCGGGCCGAGCTGGGGTACCGGGGAGCTGTTTTTT
TRBV9	TRBJ2-7	-	-	CASSVDGSPYEQYF	TGTGCCAGCAGCGTAGATGGCAGCCCCTACGAGCAGTACTTC
TRBV7-6	TRBJ2-7	-	-	CASSPLPGDEQYF	TGTGCCAGCAGCCCCCTCCCCGGGGACGAGCAGTACTTC
TRBV6-4	TRBJ2-2	TRBD2	-	CASSEGTSVPGELFF	TGTGCCAGCAGTGAAGGGACTAGTGTCCCCGGGGAGCTGTTTTTT
TRBV7-6	TRBJ2-7	-	-	CASSLLSGEQYF	TGTGCCAGCAGCTTACTGTCAGGAGAGCAGTACTTC
TRBV7-9	TRBJ2-3	-	once	CASSPPERSTDTQYF	TGTGCCAGCAGCCCGCCAGAGCGAAGCACAGATACGCAGTATTTT
TRBV4-1	TRBJ2-2	-	-	CASSQSTGELFF	TGCGCCAGCAGCCAAAGCACCGGGGAGCTGTTTTTT
TRBV6-5	TRBJ1-1	-	-	CASINPRSMNTEAFF	TGTGCCAGCATCAACCCCCGAAGTATGAACACTGAAGCTTTCTTT
TRBV9	TRBJ1-1	-	-	CASSGGAAEAFF	TGTGCCAGCAGCGGGGGGGCTGCTGAAGCTTTCTTT
TRBV7-2	TRBJ1-2	TRBD1	once	CASSPREGANNGYTF	TGTGCCAGCAGTCCACGTGAGGGGGCAAATAATGGCTACACCTTC
TRBV6-1	TRBJ2-7	-	-	CASRTLGTSYYEQYF	TGTGCCAGCAGAACACTCGGGACTTCCTACTACGAGCAGTACTTC
TRBV15	TRBJ1-2	-	-	CATSRTGAGNYGYTF	TGTGCCACCAGCAGGACAGGAGCAGGAAACTATGGCTACACCTTC
TRBV20-1	TRBJ1-2	-	-	CSAFNYGYTF	TGCAGTGCTTTCAACTATGGCTACACCTTC
TRBV6-1	TRBJ2-3	TRBD2	-	CASSEFGTSGTDTQYF	TGTGCCAGCAGTGAATTCGGGACTAGCGGCACAGATACGCAGTATTTT